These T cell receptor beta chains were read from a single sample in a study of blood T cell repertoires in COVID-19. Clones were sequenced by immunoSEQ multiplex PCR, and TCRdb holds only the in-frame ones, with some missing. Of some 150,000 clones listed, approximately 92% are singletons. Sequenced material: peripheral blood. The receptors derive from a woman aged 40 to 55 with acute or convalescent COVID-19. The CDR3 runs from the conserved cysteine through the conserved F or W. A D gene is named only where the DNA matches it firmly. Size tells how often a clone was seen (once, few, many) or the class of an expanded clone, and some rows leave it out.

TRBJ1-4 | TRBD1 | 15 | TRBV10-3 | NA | CAISEPDGTGEKLFF | TGTGCCATCAGTGAGCCCGACGGGACAGGGGAAAAACTGTTTTTT
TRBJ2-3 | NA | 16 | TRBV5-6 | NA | CASSLGSYWRTDTQYF | TGTGCCAGCAGCCTTGGATCCTACTGGAGAACAGATACGCAGTATTTT
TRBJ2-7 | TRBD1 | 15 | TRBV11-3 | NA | CASSLGQGITYEQYF | TGTGCCAGCAGCTTGGGACAGGGGATCACCTACGAGCAGTACTTC
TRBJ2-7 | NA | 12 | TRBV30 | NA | CAGGGQINEQYF | TGTGCCGGAGGTGGACAGATCAACGAGCAGTACTTC
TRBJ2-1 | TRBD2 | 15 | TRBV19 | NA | CASSTTSGGPNEQFF | TGTGCCAGTAGTACAACTAGCGGGGGGCCAAATGAGCAGTTCTTC
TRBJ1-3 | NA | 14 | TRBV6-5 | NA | CASSLGSRGNTIYF | TGTGCCAGCAGTCTGGGGAGTAGGGGAAACACCATATATTTT
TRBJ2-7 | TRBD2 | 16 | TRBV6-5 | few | CASSYRYRGGSGEQYF | TGTGCCAGCAGTTACCGTTACCGGGGAGGGTCCGGCGAGCAGTACTTC
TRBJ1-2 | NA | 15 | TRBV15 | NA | CATSRDGGARYGYTF | TGTGCCACCAGCAGAGATGGGGGGGCGCGCTATGGCTACACCTTC
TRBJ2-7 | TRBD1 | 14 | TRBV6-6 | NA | CASRRDRSSYEQYF | TGTGCCAGCAGGCGGGACAGGAGTTCCTACGAGCAGTACTTC
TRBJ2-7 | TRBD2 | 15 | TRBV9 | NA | CASSVAGGEVFEQYF | TGTGCCAGCAGCGTAGCCGGGGGGGAGGTCTTCGAGCAGTACTTC
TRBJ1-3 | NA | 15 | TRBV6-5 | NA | CASSDGVGSGNTIYF | TGTGCCAGCAGCGACGGGGTCGGCTCTGGAAACACCATATATTTT
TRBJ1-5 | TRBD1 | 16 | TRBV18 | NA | CASSPGQGMGNQPQHF | TGTGCCAGCTCACCTGGACAGGGGATGGGCAATCAGCCCCAGCATTTT
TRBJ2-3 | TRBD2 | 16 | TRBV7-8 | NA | CASSPWGRGGGDTQYF | TGTGCCAGCAGCCCGTGGGGGCGGGGGGGCGGAGATACGCAGTATTTT
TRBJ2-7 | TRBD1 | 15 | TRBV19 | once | CASSIRAGGMYEQYF | TGTGCCAGTAGTATTAGGGCAGGGGGTATGTACGAGCAGTACTTC
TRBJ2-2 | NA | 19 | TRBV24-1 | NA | CATSGPKGDWARSPGELFF | TGTGCCACCAGTGGTCCCAAAGGGGACTGGGCCCGAAGTCCCGGGGAGCTGTTTTTT
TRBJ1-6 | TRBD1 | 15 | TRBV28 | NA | CASTPGQEGNSPLHF | TGTGCCAGCACTCCGGGACAGGAGGGTAATTCACCCCTCCACTTT
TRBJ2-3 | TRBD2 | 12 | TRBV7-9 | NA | CASKPGGDTQYF | TGTGCCAGCAAGCCGGGGGGTGATACGCAGTATTTT
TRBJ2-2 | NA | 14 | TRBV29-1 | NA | CSVGQGGYTGELFF | TGCAGCGTTGGACAGGGAGGATACACCGGGGAGCTGTTTTTT
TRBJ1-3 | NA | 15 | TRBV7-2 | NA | CASSLRLGQGNTIYF | TGTGCCAGCAGCTTGCGCTTGGGGCAAGGAAACACCATATATTTT
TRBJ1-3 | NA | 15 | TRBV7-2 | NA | CASSLDPQGGNTIYF | TGTGCCAGCAGCTTAGACCCCCAGGGCGGAAACACCATATATTTT
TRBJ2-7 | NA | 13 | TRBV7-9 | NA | CASSLDQTYEQYF | TGTGCCAGCAGCTTAGACCAGACCTACGAGCAGTACTTC
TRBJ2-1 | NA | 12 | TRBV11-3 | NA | CASSLSFDEQFF | TGTGCCAGCAGCTTAAGCTTCGATGAGCAGTTCTTC
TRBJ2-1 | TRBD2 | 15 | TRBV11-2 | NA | CASSLDSGGHNEQFF | TGTGCCAGCAGCTTAGATAGCGGGGGGCACAATGAGCAGTTCTTC
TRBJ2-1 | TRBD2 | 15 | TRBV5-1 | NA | CASSQGSGGAGRQFF | TGCGCCAGCAGCCAAGGTTCGGGGGGGGCAGGAAGGCAGTTCTTC
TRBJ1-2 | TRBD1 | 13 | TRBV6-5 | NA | CASSLTGDYGYTF | TGTGCCAGCAGCCTTACAGGGGACTATGGCTACACCTTC
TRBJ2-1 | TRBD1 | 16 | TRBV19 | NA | CASSITGAPSYNEQFF | TGTGCCAGTAGTATCACAGGGGCCCCCTCCTACAATGAGCAGTTCTTC
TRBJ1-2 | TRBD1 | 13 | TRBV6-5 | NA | CASSFDRGYGYTF | TGTGCCAGCAGTTTCGACAGGGGCTATGGCTACACCTTC
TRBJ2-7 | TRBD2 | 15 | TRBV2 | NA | CASSEGGGGFYEQYF | TGTGCCAGCAGTGAAGGCGGGGGGGGTTTCTACGAGCAGTACTTC
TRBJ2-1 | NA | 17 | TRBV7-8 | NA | CASSPLLGGSSYNEQFF | TGTGCCAGCAGCCCCCTGCTTGGGGGCAGCTCCTACAATGAGCAGTTCTTC
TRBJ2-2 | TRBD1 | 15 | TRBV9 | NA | CASSVGDRSRGELFF | TGTGCCAGCAGCGTAGGGGACAGGTCTAGGGGGGAGCTGTTTTTT